Below are 18 T cell receptor beta chains sequenced from a single sample in a study of cytomegalovirus exposure and HLA in healthy donors. The PCR was carried out with 60 Vbeta primers and 13 Jbeta primers. Using immunoSEQ multiplex PCR, the repertoire was profiled, and TCRdb retains in-frame clones only, with some absent. Here the sample spans fewer than 250,000 clones, roughly 80% being singletons. The sequenced sample consisted of PBMCs. The receptors come from a man aged 40-49 years in good health and CMV-seronegative.

The chain joins TRBV27 to TRBJ2-1, with D tentatively TRBD2 (6 bases). Trimming removed 2 bases at V and 4 bases at J, with 12 bases between. The CDR3 spans 15 residues. Germline lookup yields CDR1 MNHEY and CDR2 SMNVEV (reference sequence). For the CDR3, the DNA is TGTGCCAGCAGTTTAGGGTTAGGGACTTACAATGAGCAGTTCTTC. Protein product: CASSLGLGTYNEQFF.

Turning to this clone: The identical CDR3 is also encoded by other nucleotide sequences in the sample. The chain employs TRBV28 and TRBJ1-2; 9 nucleotides align to TRBD1. This CDR3 comprises 12 residues. The V segment lost 5 bases and the J segment 5 bases; nucleotides outside the gene matches: 0. CDR1 and CDR2 (germline): MDHEN, SYDVKM. The CDR3 loop is CASSGQGYGYTF. CDR3 sequence (DNA): TGTGCCAGCAGTGGACAGGGGTATGGCTACACCTTC.

The chain employs TRBV19 and TRBJ1-1, with D possibly being TRBD1 (6 bases). The CDR3 extends over 13 amino acids. V lost 6 bases and J lost 1, with 9 bases in between. From germline, CDR1 is LNHDA and CDR2 SQIVND (reference sequence). The CDR3 spells CASRTTGNTEAFF. The CDR3 nucleotides read TGTGCCAGTAGAACGACAGGGAACACTGAAGCTTTCTTT.

Notes on this clone: One end of the junction fails to match germline, which may point to a read error. This chain connects TRBV29-1 to TRBJ2-7; 9 bases align to TRBD1. Germline-derived CDR1 and CDR2 are SQVTM and ANQGSEA. This CDR3 has 14 amino acids. As DNA, the CDR3 is TGCAGCGTGGAAGACAGGGGGAGCTCCTACGAGCAGTACTTC. Residues: CSVEDRGSSYEQYF.

In this sample, this clone turned up a few times. The genes are TRBV4-1 and TRBJ1-4, with a weak D call TRBD1 (6 bases). The CDR3 length is 15 residues. Germline V CDR1 and CDR2: MGHRA, YSYEKL. Trimming left V 0 bases short and J 8 bases short, with 13 bases between. CDR3: CASSQEGQGTEKLFF. In DNA form, the CDR3 reads TGCGCCAGCAGCCAAGAAGGGCAGGGGACGGAAAAACTGTTTTTT.

On this clone itself: The junction departs from germline at one end; a sequencing error may be responsible. The chain combines TRBV18 with TRBJ1-1, with 8 bases matching TRBD1. This CDR3 comprises 18 residues. The V gene's germline CDR1 is KGHSH and CDR2 LQKENI. Here the CDR3 reads CASPPAGQGFATNTEAFF. In DNA, the CDR3 is TGTGCCAGCCCACCAGCAGGACAGGGCTTCGCTACGAACACTGAAGCTTTCTTT.

The chain recombines TRBV5-1 with TRBJ2-2, with TRBD1 matching over 7 bases. The CDR3 is 16 amino acids. V lost 2 bases, J lost 5 bases, and 9 bases stayed unmatched. CDR1 and CDR2 (germline): SGHRS, YFSETQ. The DNA for the CDR3 is TGCGCCAGCAGCTTCCGGGACAGCTCTTCTACCGGGGAGCTGTTTTTT. Its protein is CASSFRDSSSTGELFF.

The J gene is TRBJ1-6, the V gene TRBV7-3; tentative D call: TRBD1 (5 bases). Germline CDR1 is SGHTA and CDR2 is FQGTGA. The CDR3 has 14 residues. V was clipped by 5 bases and J by 10 bases, with 15 bases between them. The CDR3 sequence is CASSLQGAGSPLHF. The CDR3 coding sequence is TGTGCCAGCAGCCTCCAGGGCGCAGGCTCACCCCTCCACTTT. The full variable domain, its missing parts supplied by reference TRBV7-3 and TRBJ1-6, is GAGVSQTPSNKVTEKGKYVELRCDPISGHTALYWYRQSLGQGPEFLIYFQGTGAADDSGLPNDRFFAVRPEGSVSTLKIQRTERGDSAVYLCASSLQGAGSPLHFGNGTRLTVT.

The gene calls are TRBV5-4 and TRBJ2-7; TRBD2 is a possible D gene (5 bases). Trimming left V 3 bases short and J 1 base short, with 11 bases between. There are 14 residues in the CDR3. CDR1 and CDR2 from the germline V gene are SGHNT and YYREEE (reference sequence). CDR3 amino acids: CASSSTRESYEQYF. The CDR3 nucleotides are TGTGCCAGCAGCTCGACAAGGGAGTCCTACGAGCAGTACTTC. The full variable domain, completed using reference TRBV5-4 and TRBJ2-7, is ETGVTQSPTHLIKTRGQQVTLRCSSQSGHNTVSWYQQALGQGPQFIFQYYREEENGRGNFPPRFSGLQFPNYSSELNVNALELDDSALYLCASSSTRESYEQYFGPGTRLTVT.

This chain connects TRBV5-1 to TRBJ2-1, with 7 bases that match TRBD2. CDR1 is SGHRS and CDR2 is YFSETQ in the germline V gene. V shed 4 bases, J shed 3 bases, and the junction held 7 bases outside the gene matches. The CDR3 runs to 15 residues. CDR3 DNA: TGCGCCAGCAGCCTGGCGGGAGACAACTACAATGAGCAGTTCTTC. This translates into CASSLAGDNYNEQFF.

This clone has only one observation. The chain carries TRBV5-1 and TRBJ2-2; TRBD2 matches 12 bases. V was pared by 2 bases and J by 6 bases, with 5 bases of the junction left unmatched. Germline CDR1 reads SGHRS; CDR2 reads YFSETQ. The CDR3 consists of 16 residues. In DNA form, the CDR3 reads TGCGCCAGCAGCTTTGCCGGGACTAGCGGGCCCGGGGAGCTGTTTTTT. It codes for CASSFAGTSGPGELFF.

CDR3 protein: CSVDLQSDTQYF. In DNA, the CDR3 is TGCAGCGTTGATCTTCAGTCAGATACGCAGTATTTT. The chain has TRBV29-1 and TRBJ2-3, with D unclear. The CDR3 spans 12 residues. The germline V gene has CDR1 SQVTM and CDR2 ANQGSEA. The V end was cut by 3 bases, the J end by 4 bases, with 8 bases between.

V gene TRBV13 combines with J gene TRBJ2-2, with unresolved D. The germline CDR1 and CDR2 sequences are PRHDT and FYEKMQ (reference sequence). Trimming shortened V by 1 base and J by 3 bases, and 6 bases separated the two germline ends. The CDR3 is 14 residues long. The CDR3 spells CASSLDAYTGELFF. CDR3 in DNA: TGTGCCAGCAGCTTAGACGCGTACACCGGGGAGCTGTTTTTT.

This clone appeared once. The J gene is TRBJ2-3, the V gene TRBV10-3, with 8 bases fitting TRBD2. V shed 5 bases, J shed 5 bases, and the junction held 6 bases outside the gene matches. The V gene's germline CDR1 is ENHRY and CDR2 SYGVKD. The CDR3 has 14 amino acids. This CDR3 is CAISQGLAGDTQYF. CDR3 sequence (DNA): TGTGCCATCAGTCAAGGACTAGCCGGAGATACGCAGTATTTT.

This clone was seen a few times. The chain employs TRBV27 and TRBJ2-1, with 7 bases aligning to TRBD2. Germline loops: CDR1 MNHEY, CDR2 SMNVEV (reference sequence). The V gene end was trimmed by 7 bases and the J gene end by 2 bases; junction bases not matched to a gene: 14. The CDR3 has 17 residues. CDR3 in DNA: TGTGCCAGCAAGGCCGCACAAGGACTAGAAGCCTACAATGAGCAGTTCTTC. It encodes CASKAAQGLEAYNEQFF.

V gene TRBV5-5 combines with J gene TRBJ2-7, with a weak D call TRBD1 (5 bases). Trimming shortened V by 0 bases and J by 4 bases, and 5 bases separated the two germline ends. The CDR3 has 12 residues. Germline V gene sequence: CDR1 SGHKS, CDR2 YYEKEE (reference sequence). For the CDR3, the DNA is TGTGCCAGCAGCTTGGGACAGTACGAGCAGTACTTC. Amino acids: CASSLGQYEQYF. Looking up the rest from reference TRBV5-5 and TRBJ2-7 gives the full variable domain: DAGVTQSPTHLIKTRGQQVTLRCSPISGHKSVSWYQQVLGQGPQFIFQYYEKEERGRGNFPDRFSARQFPNYSSELNVNALLLGDSALYLCASSLGQYEQYFGPGTRLTVT.

The chain is built from TRBV9 and TRBJ1-4; no reliable D call. V shed 5 bases and J shed 6 bases, with 17 bases lying between them. The CDR3 consists of 15 residues. Germline loops: CDR1 SGDLS, CDR2 YYNGEE. The CDR3 spells CASRRAPTGDEKLFF. Here the CDR3 DNA reads TGTGCCAGCAGGAGGGCCCCCACTGGGGATGAAAAACTGTTTTTT. Supplemented by reference TRBV9 and TRBJ1-4, the full variable domain reads DSGVTQTPKHLITATGQRVTLRCSPRSGDLSVYWYQQSLDQGLQFLIQYYNGEERAKGNILERFSAQQFPDLHSELNLSSLELGDSALYFCASRRAPTGDEKLFFGSGTQLSVL.

The V gene is TRBV2, the J gene TRBJ2-7, with TRBD1 identical over 8 bases. Germline assignment: CDR1 SNHLY and CDR2 FYNNEI. Trimming took 3 bases from V and 2 from J; bases not matched to a gene: 6. This CDR3 region has 15 residues. CDR3 sequence reads: CASSDFVTGAYEQYF. Written as DNA, the CDR3 is TGTGCCAGCAGTGATTTTGTGACAGGGGCCTACGAGCAGTACTTC. The variable domain in full, completed from reference TRBV2 and TRBJ2-7, reads EPEVTQTPSHQVTQMGQEVILRCVPISNHLYFYWYRQILGQKVEFLVSFYNNEISEKSEIFDDQFSVERPDGSNFTLKIRSTKLEDSAMYFCASSDFVTGAYEQYFGPGTRLTVT.